Included here is one TCR beta chain sequence, with context. The sample belongs to a study of blood T cell repertoires in COVID-19. Looking at the study overall: Spain, Italy and the United States supplied samples that represented acute and convalescent COVID-19. From T cells, B-cell-depleted T cells, or PBMCs came the material, which was cDNA or gDNA.

As processed by the authors: Amplification from reference gene primers served as the basis for estimated nucleated cell counts. The data were produced by immunoSEQ multiplex PCR, yet TCRdb's version contains in-frame clones alone and is incomplete. V and J calls and clone size are as listed in that table; D and trimming were resolved from the DNA. The sample includes about 170,000 clones, around 82% of them seen just once. Germline-derived CDR1 and CDR2 are SGHVS and FQNEAQ. With 4 bases clipped from V and 1 base from J, the junction kept 9 bases outside the gene matches. This CDR3 has 17 amino acids.

This receptor was identified in a woman between 65 and 79 years old who had recovered from COVID-19. Material: peripheral blood. The rearrangement links TRBV7-8 to TRBJ2-3, with 9 nucleotides matching TRBD2. The CDR3 coding sequence is TGTGCCAGCAGCTCCGGAGGACTAGCGTTTGGCACAGATACGCAGTATTTT. This encodes CASSSGGLAFGTDTQYF.